The T cell receptor (beta chain) described here comes from a study of cytomegalovirus exposure and HLA in healthy donors. General study findings and limits: A later analysis revealed that TCR association rates differed between HLA loci, peaking at DRB1 and bottoming out at HLA-C. According to an earlier analysis, most TCR beta V segments yielded productive rearrangements about 87% or about 30% of the time.

The CDR3 spans 16 residues. The V gene's germline CDR1 is SEHNR and CDR2 FQNEAQ (reference sequence). The junction had 7 bases not matched to a gene; V was cut back by 2 bases and J by 8 bases. As regards this clone: Its target is not known.

The PCR ran on 60 Vbeta and 13 Jbeta primers. Libraries were prepared by immunoSEQ multiplex PCR; TCRdb keeps only in-frame clonotypes and omits some of them. The sample lists some 150,000 clones, roughly three quarters seen once, with just over 5% in the top ten. This chain uses TRBV7-9 with TRBJ1-4; TRBD1 aligns across 11 bases. The specimen was PBMCs. The sequence derives from a male donor in good health and CMV-seronegative. CDR3 bases: TGTGCCAGCAGCTTATCGGGACAGGGGGTTCACGAAAAACTGTTTTTT. Amino acids: CASSLSGQGVHEKLFF.